This TCR beta chain was captured by sequencing in a study of blood T cell repertoires in COVID-19. Original processing methods: The authors estimated nucleated cell counts from reference gene primer amplification. The data were produced by immunoSEQ multiplex PCR, yet TCRdb's version contains in-frame clones alone and is incomplete. The DNA was the basis for D and trimming; V, J and clone size are from that table. Of 230,000 or so clones listed, roughly 80% are singletons. Trimming shortened V by 5 bases and J by 6 bases, and 17 bases separated the two germline ends. CDR1 SGHVS and CDR2 FQNEAQ come from the germline V gene. This CDR3 spans 14 amino acids.

This chain joins TRBV7-8 and TRBJ2-7; maybe TRBD2 (5 bases). Sequences were obtained from peripheral blood. The sequence was collected from a man aged 50 to 59 with active or convalescent COVID-19. CDR3 in DNA: TGTGCCAGCAGCCCCGTTCGGAGCGCGGGCGAGCAGTACTTC. Its translation: CASSPVRSAGEQYF.